The clone carrying this T cell receptor beta chain was detected only a few times. What it binds is unknown. The V end was cut by 3 bases, the J end by 6 bases, with 12 bases between. The CDR3 loop spans 14 amino acids. Germline V gives CDR1 MDHEN, CDR2 SYDVKM. The sample belongs to a study of T cell repertoires in cytomegalovirus infection. Study at large: HLA-B-restricted CMV epitopes that are well studied were used alongside recently identified HLA-C-restricted ones. Indications came from public TCR beta signatures; they pointed to CMV infection and to a matching HLA type.

In TCRdb, the reads were re-called with MiXCR into one record per CDR3 protein. The sample gives over 120,000 distinct CDR3 sequences, more than 25% of which show up once; around 50% is in the top ten. This clonotype was sampled from a human donor in good health (CMV status not recorded). Some clones in this sample may be carry-over from other donors' samples. Sequenced material: CD8+ T cells from cultured PBMCs, taken from culture after CMV antigen stimulation. This chain connects TRBV28 to TRBJ1-5, with D perhaps matching TRBD1 (6 bases). The CDR3 nucleotides read TGTGCCAGCAGTTTCAGGGGAAGAGGTCAGCCCCAGCATTTT. This translates into CASSFRGRGQPQHF.